This T cell receptor beta chain was documented in a study of T cells in Graves' hyperthyroidism and ophthalmopathy. Overall study results and limits: Expanded thyroid clonotypes (above 0.001) were mostly also found in blood.

From RNA transcripts, TCR beta CDR3 regions were amplified. A first-round RT-PCR of the TCR CDR3 used the HTBI primer set. MiXCR was run by TCRdb on the multiplex PCR reads, yielding one entry per CDR3 protein. The data contain around 240,000 distinct CDR3 sequences, roughly 14% of them singletons. This CDR3 has 13 residues. Germline trimming cut 5 bases from V and 2 bases from J; bases unmatched to any gene: 5. CDR1 DFQATT and CDR2 SNEGSKA come from the germline V gene (reference sequence). Patients aged 18 to 65 had newly diagnosed hyperthyroidism that had lasted under 2 months. Orbital computed tomography, thyroid ultrasound, serum thyroxine and TRAb, and clinical symptoms together informed the diagnoses. When hyperthyroidism was first diagnosed, the blood sample was taken, preceding any ophthalmopathy symptoms. This clonotype was found a few times. Its antigen is as yet unknown.

The origin of this receptor is a woman in her 40s with Graves' hyperthyroidism that later progressed to Graves' ophthalmopathy. Sample: blood. The V and J genes are TRBV20-1 and TRBJ2-5; 7 bases agree with TRBD2. The CDR3 bases are TGCAGTGCTGGGGAGGGGCCTCAAGAGACCCAGTACTTC. Its protein product is CSAGEGPQETQYF.